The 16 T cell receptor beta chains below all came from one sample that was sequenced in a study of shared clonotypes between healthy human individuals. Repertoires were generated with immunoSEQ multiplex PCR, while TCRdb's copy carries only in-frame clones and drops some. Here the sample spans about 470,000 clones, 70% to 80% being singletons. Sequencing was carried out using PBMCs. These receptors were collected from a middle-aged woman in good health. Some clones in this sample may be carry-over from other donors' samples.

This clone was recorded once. Written as DNA, the CDR3 is TGTGCCAGCAGTGAACGCGGGACTAGGTCGGGTGAGCAGTTCTTC. Its translation is CASSERGTRSGEQFF. V usage is TRBV2 and J usage is TRBJ2-1, with TRBD2 identical over 8 bases. V gave up 2 bases and J gave up 9 bases; unmatched junction bases: 9. The CDR3 consists of 15 residues. CDR1 and CDR2 (germline): SNHLY, FYNNEI.

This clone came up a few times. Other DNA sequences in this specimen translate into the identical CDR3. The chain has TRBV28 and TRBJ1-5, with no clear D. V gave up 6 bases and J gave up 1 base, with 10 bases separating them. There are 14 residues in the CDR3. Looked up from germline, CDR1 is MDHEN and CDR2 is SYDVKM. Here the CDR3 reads CASSLGQSNQPQHF. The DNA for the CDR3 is TGTGCCAGCAGCCTTGGGCAGAGCAATCAGCCCCAGCATTTT.

CDR3 sequence: CASSSGSEEQYF. CDR3 DNA sequence: TGTGCCAGCAGTTCAGGGAGCGAGGAGCAGTACTTC. The chain is built from TRBV28 and TRBJ2-7; D is possibly TRBD1 or TRBD2 (5 bases each). Trimming pared 4 bases from V and 7 bases from J, leaving 11 bases between. The CDR3 is made up of 12 amino acids. Germline V CDR1 and CDR2: MDHEN, SYDVKM.

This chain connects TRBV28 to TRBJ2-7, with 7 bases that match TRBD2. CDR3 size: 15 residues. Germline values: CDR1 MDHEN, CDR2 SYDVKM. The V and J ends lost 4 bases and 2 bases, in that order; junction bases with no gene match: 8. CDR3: CASSSSGLPTYEQYF. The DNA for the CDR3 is TGTGCCAGCAGTTCATCGGGACTACCTACCTACGAGCAGTACTTC.

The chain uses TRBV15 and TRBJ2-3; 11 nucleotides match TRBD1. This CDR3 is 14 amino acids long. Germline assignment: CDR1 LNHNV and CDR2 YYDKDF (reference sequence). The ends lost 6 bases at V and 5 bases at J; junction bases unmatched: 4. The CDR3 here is CATRLGQGVDTQYF. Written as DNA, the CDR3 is TGTGCCACCAGGCTGGGACAGGGGGTAGATACGCAGTATTTT.

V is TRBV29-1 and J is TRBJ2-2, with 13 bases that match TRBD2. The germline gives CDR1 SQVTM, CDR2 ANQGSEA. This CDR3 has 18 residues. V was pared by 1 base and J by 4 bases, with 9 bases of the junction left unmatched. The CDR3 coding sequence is TGCAGCGTTGAAGCGGGTGGACTAGCGGGAGCGGTCACCGGGGAGCTGTTTTTT. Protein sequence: CSVEAGGLAGAVTGELFF.

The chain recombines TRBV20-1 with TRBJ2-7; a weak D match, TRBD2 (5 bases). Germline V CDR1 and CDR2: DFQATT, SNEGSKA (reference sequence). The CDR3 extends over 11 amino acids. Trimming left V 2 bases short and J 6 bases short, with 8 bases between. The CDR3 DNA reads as TGCAGTGCTAGAACGGGGATCGAGCAGTACTTC. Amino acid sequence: CSARTGIEQYF.

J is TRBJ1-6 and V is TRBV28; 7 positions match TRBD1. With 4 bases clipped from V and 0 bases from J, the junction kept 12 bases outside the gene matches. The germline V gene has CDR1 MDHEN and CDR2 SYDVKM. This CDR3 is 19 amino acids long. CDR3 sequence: CASSSQIRDSYSYNSPLHF. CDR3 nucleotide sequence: TGTGCCAGCAGTTCCCAAATCCGGGACAGTTACTCCTATAATTCACCCCTCCACTTT.

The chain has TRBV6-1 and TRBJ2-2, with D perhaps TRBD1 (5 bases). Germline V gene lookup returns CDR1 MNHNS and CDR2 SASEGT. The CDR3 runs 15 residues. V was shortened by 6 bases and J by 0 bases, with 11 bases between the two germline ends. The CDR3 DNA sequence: TGTGCCAGCAGGAGACAGACCGCGAACACCGGGGAGCTGTTTTTT. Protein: CASRRQTANTGELFF.

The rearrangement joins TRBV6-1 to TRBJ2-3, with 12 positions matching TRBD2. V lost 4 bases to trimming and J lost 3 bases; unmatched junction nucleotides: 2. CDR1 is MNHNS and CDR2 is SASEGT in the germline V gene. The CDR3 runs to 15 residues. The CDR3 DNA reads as TGTGCCAGCAGTGTACTAGCGGGAGGAACAGATACGCAGTATTTT. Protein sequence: CASSVLAGGTDTQYF.

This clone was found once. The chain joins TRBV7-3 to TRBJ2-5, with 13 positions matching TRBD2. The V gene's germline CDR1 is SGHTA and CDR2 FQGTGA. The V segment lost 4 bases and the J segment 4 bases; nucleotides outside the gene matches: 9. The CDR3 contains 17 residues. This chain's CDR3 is CASSSGLAGALGETQYF. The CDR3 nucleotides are TGTGCCAGCAGCTCTGGACTAGCGGGAGCCCTGGGAGAGACCCAGTACTTC.

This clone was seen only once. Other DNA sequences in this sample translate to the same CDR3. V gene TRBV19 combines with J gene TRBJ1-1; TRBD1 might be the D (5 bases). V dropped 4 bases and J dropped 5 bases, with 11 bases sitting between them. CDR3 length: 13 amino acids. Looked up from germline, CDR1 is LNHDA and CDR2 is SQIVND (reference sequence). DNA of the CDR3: TGTGCCAGTAGTACGACTGGGGGGACTGAAGCTTTCTTT. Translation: CASSTTGGTEAFF.

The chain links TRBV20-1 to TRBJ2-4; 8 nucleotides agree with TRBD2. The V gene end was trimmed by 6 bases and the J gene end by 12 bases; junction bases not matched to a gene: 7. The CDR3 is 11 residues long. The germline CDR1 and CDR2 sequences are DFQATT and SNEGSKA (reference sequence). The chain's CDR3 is CSAPSGRHQYF. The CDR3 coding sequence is TGCAGTGCCCCCAGCGGGAGACATCAGTACTTC.

The CDR3, as DNA: TGTGCCAGCAGCGTAGAGATAGACTCGAGCTCCTACAATGAGCAGTTCTTC. It is translated as CASSVEIDSSSYNEQFF. The V gene is TRBV9, the J gene TRBJ2-1; D ambiguous. The V and J ends lost 0 bases and 0 bases respectively, with 13 bases between them. Germline loops: CDR1 SGDLS, CDR2 YYNGEE. The CDR3 length is 17 residues.

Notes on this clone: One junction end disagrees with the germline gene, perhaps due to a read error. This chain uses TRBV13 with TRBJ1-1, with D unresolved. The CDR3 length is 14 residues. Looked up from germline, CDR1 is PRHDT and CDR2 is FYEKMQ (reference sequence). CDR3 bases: TGTGCCAGCACCTTACTCTTGCCCAACACTGAAGCTTTCTTT. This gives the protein CASTLLLPNTEAFF. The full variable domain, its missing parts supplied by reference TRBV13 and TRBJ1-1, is AAGVIQSPRHLIKEKRETATLKCYPIPRHDTVYWYQQGPGQDPQFLISFYEKMQSDKGSIPDRFSAQQFSDYHSELNMSSLELGDSALYFCASTLLLPNTEAFFGQGTRLTVV.

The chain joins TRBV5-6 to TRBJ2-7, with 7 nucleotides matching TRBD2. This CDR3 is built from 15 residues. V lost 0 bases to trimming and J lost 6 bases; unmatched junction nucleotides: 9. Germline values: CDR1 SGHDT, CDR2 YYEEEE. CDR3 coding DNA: TGTGCCAGCAGCTTGGGGCTAGCGGCCCGCGCCGAGCAGTACTTC. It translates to CASSLGLAARAEQYF.